The next 16 T cell receptor beta chains were all read from a single sample in a study of cytomegalovirus exposure and HLA in healthy donors. The PCR made use of 60 Vbeta and 13 Jbeta primers. Sequencing was performed with immunoSEQ multiplex PCR; in TCRdb, only in-frame clones are kept and a portion is missing. The profile shows 130,000 to 150,000 clones, 55% to 80% of them singletons. The sample consisted of PBMCs. The receptors shown here come from a middle-aged woman in good health and CMV-seronegative.

V usage is TRBV19 and J usage is TRBJ1-2, with 7 bases fitting TRBD1. V trimming: 6 bases; J trimming: 7 bases; junction bases outside the gene matches: 23. The CDR3 is 18 amino acids. CDR1 and CDR2 (germline): LNHDA, SQIVND (reference sequence). CDR3 protein: CASSNSGRDAGQSSGYTF. CDR3 DNA sequence: TGTGCCAGTAGCAACTCGGGACGAGACGCGGGACAGTCTAGTGGCTACACCTTC. The complete variable domain, with remaining parts taken from reference TRBV19 and TRBJ1-2, reads DGGITQSPKYLFRKEGQNVTLSCEQNLNHDAMYWYRQDPGQGLRLIYYSQIVNDFQKGDIAEGYSVSREKKESFPLTVTSAQKNPTAFYLCASSNSGRDAGQSSGYTFGSGTRLTVV.

This clone was counted once. This chain connects TRBV18 to TRBJ1-4, with 7 bases fitting TRBD1. This CDR3 is built from 12 residues. Unmatched junction bases numbered 3, after V lost 2 bases and J lost 12 bases. Germline-derived CDR1 and CDR2 are KGHSH and LQKENI. CDR3 bases: TGTGCCAGCTCACCAGACACAGGGGAACTGTTTTTT. Translated, it gives CASSPDTGELFF.

CDR3 nucleotide sequence: TGTGCCACGCTGCTCAGGACTAGCCGGCCCGGGGAGCTGTTTTTT. Amino acids: CATLLRTSRPGELFF. This rearrangement joins TRBV15 to TRBJ2-2, with TRBD2 identical over 8 bases. Germline CDR1 LNHNV, CDR2 YYDKDF (reference sequence). J was trimmed by 6 bases and V by 9 bases; bases with no gene match: 12. This CDR3 contains 15 residues. Supplemented by reference TRBV15 and TRBJ2-2, the full variable domain reads DAMVIQNPRYQVTQFGKPVTLSCSQTLNHNVMYWYQQKSSQAPKLLFHYYDKDFNNEADTPDNFQSRRPNTSFCFLDIRSPGLGDTAMYLCATLLRTSRPGELFFGEGSRLTVL.

This chain links TRBV7-6 with TRBJ2-6; no clear D gene. Per germline, CDR1 SGHVS and CDR2 FNYEAQ. The CDR3 contains 16 residues. The germline V and J ends were trimmed by 5 bases and 0 bases, with 11 bases remaining between them. The CDR3 DNA reads as TGTGCCAGCAGCCCGACACAAATCTCTGGGGCCAACGTCCTGACTTTC. Its protein product is CASSPTQISGANVLTF.

The chain links TRBV27 to TRBJ1-5; the D is unclear. The CDR3 has 13 amino acids. From germline, CDR1 is MNHEY and CDR2 SMNVEV (reference sequence). Trimming shortened V by 6 bases and J by 4 bases, and 10 bases separated the two germline ends. CDR3 in amino acids: CASSVRDNQPQHF. The CDR3 nucleotides are TGTGCCAGCAGCGTGCGGGATAATCAGCCCCAGCATTTT.

V gene TRBV4-2 combines with J gene TRBJ1-1, with 9 bases matching TRBD1. With V trimmed by 4 bases and J by 2 bases, 5 bases remained unmatched. This CDR3 region has 15 residues. The germline gives CDR1 LGHNA, CDR2 YNFKEQ. Here the CDR3 reads CASSLPDRGNTEAFF. The CDR3, as DNA: TGTGCCAGCAGCCTACCGGACAGGGGTAACACTGAAGCTTTCTTT.

DNA of the CDR3: TGCGCCAGCAGCTTGGGTCTAGCGGGCTCCTACAATGAGCAGTTCTTC. Its protein product is CASSLGLAGSYNEQFF. This chain links TRBV5-1 with TRBJ2-1; 8 nucleotides align to TRBD2. The CDR3 is 16 residues long. The junction had 2 bases not matched to a gene; V was cut back by 0 bases and J by 0 bases. Germline V CDR1 and CDR2: SGHRS, YFSETQ.

The chain's CDR3 is CASSSGGALTYEQYF. Written as DNA, the CDR3 is TGCGCCAGCAGCTCCGGGGGGGCCCTGACCTACGAGCAGTACTTC. V and J are TRBV5-1 and TRBJ2-7; 8 bases align to TRBD2. Germline V gives CDR1 SGHRS, CDR2 YFSETQ. With 3 bases clipped from V and 2 bases from J, the junction kept 7 bases outside the gene matches. The CDR3 has 15 amino acids.

The chain recombines TRBV19 with TRBJ1-6, with a tentative D call TRBD1 (6 bases). V was trimmed by 4 bases and J by 7 bases, leaving 17 bases between them. Per germline, CDR1 LNHDA and CDR2 SQIVND (reference sequence). This CDR3 region has 16 residues. CDR3 sequence: CASSTLQGRGNSPLHF. The CDR3 bases are TGTGCCAGTAGTACTCTCCAGGGGCGGGGGAATTCACCCCTCCACTTT.

This clone occurred a few times. This chain connects TRBV4-2 to TRBJ1-2, with D tentatively TRBD1 (5 bases). The CDR3 spans 17 residues. Per the germline V gene, CDR1 is LGHNA and CDR2 is YNFKEQ. Trimming stripped 0 bases from V and 0 bases from J, with 14 bases between. In DNA form, the CDR3 reads TGTGCCAGCAGCCAAGAAGGACACAGGACACCTAACTATGGCTACACCTTC. Residues: CASSQEGHRTPNYGYTF.

V gene TRBV7-9 combines with J gene TRBJ1-2; a possible D gene is TRBD1 (5 bases). The CDR3 length is 17 residues. The germline CDR1 and CDR2 sequences are SEHNR and FQNEAQ (reference sequence). V was pared by 1 base and J by 2 bases, with 17 bases between. DNA of the CDR3: TGTGCCAGCAGCTTAGAAGGGGCCCCGGGAGGAAACTATGGCTACACCTTC. Translating gives CASSLEGAPGGNYGYTF.

The chain joins TRBV6-8 to TRBJ2-1; 16 positions agree with TRBD2. Trimming at V came to 7 bases and at J to 2 bases, leaving 14 bases not matched to a gene. The CDR3 consists of 20 residues. Germline V gives CDR1 MNHGY, CDR2 SAAAGT. The DNA for the CDR3 is TGTGCCAGCATAGGTCTAGGGACTAGCGGGGGGGCATTCCCCTACAATGAGCAGTTCTTC. Protein sequence: CASIGLGTSGGAFPYNEQFF.

This clone was recorded once. The chain combines TRBV27 with TRBJ1-2, with TRBD1 matching 9 bases. The V segment lost 2 bases and the J segment 7 bases; nucleotides outside the gene matches: 8. The CDR3 runs 15 residues. Germline CDR1 reads MNHEY; CDR2 reads SMNVEV (reference sequence). The CDR3, as DNA: TGTGCCAGCAGTTTAGAAGGAGCGGGACAGGGTGGCTACACCTTC. As protein: CASSLEGAGQGGYTF.

Only one count was recorded for this clone. The rearrangement links TRBV6-1 to TRBJ2-6; D gene ambiguous. The CDR3 length is 15 residues. Trimming shortened V by 5 bases and J by 1 base, and 9 bases separated the two germline ends. The germline V gene has CDR1 MNHNS and CDR2 SASEGT. CDR3 loop: CASSRVRSGANVLTF. The CDR3 coding sequence is TGTGCCAGCAGTCGGGTTCGGTCTGGGGCCAACGTCCTGACTTTC.

This clone came up once. The rearrangement joins TRBV9 to TRBJ1-1; TRBD1 aligns across 10 bases. The CDR3 contains 15 residues. V lost 4 bases to trimming and J lost 5 bases; unmatched junction nucleotides: 8. The germline V gene has CDR1 SGDLS and CDR2 YYNGEE. The CDR3 DNA follows: TGTGCCAGCAGCCCATACGGACAGGGGGGGACTGAAGCTTTCTTT. Protein sequence: CASSPYGQGGTEAFF.

The chain links TRBV6-6 to TRBJ1-4; tentative D call: TRBD1 (6 bases). V was shortened by 5 bases and J by 8 bases, with 18 bases between the two germline ends. The germline V gene encodes CDR1 MNHNY and CDR2 SVGAGI (reference sequence). This CDR3 contains 15 residues. The CDR3 sequence: CASSPPRGGGEKLFF. CDR3 DNA: TGTGCCAGCAGTCCCCCCCGCGGGGGGGGCGAAAAACTGTTTTTT.